The rows below give T cell receptor beta chains drawn from one sample of a study of T cell responses to AZD1222 COVID-19 vaccine. Clones were read by immunoSEQ multiplex PCR, and TCRdb kept only the in-frame ones, dropping some. The table lists about 100,000 clones, about 86% of them singletons, with 1.2% to 1.5% in the top ten. Sequenced here: peripheral blood, sampled on day 0 of AZD1222 vaccination. These receptor sequences come from an adult in good health. Both conserved end residues are part of each CDR3. The D gene is left open where the match is weak. Rows give clone size only sometimes, using once, few, many, or a class for an expanded clone.

TRBD2	TRBV30	.	TRBJ2-1	TGTGCCTGGGAACCTAGCCACCGGGGGGGTGAGCAGTTCTTC	CAWEPSHRGGEQFF
.	TRBV5-1	.	TRBJ2-1	TGCGCCAGCAGCTTGGAGGGCAGGGGTTTGGATGAGCAGTTCTTC	CASSLEGRGLDEQFF
.	TRBV25-1	.	TRBJ2-6	TGTGCCAGCAGTCACTCCTCTGGGGCCAACGTCCTGACTTTC	CASSHSSGANVLTF
.	TRBV3-1/TRBV3-2	.	TRBJ2-1	TGTGCCAGCAGCCAGGCGCAACAAAACAATGAGCAGTTCTTC	CASSQAQQNNEQFF
TRBD2	TRBV19	.	TRBJ2-1	TGTGCCAGTAGGAACTCGGGACTAGCGGGGTCCAATGAGCAGTTCTTC	CASRNSGLAGSNEQFF
.	TRBV7-9	.	TRBJ1-5	TGTGCCAGCAGCTACGGGACAAATTATCAGCCCCAGCATTTT	CASSYGTNYQPQHF
.	TRBV19	.	TRBJ1-2	TGTGCCAGTAGTGGATCAGGGGTTACGGCGGGCTACACCTTC	CASSGSGVTAGYTF
TRBD2	TRBV5-1	.	TRBJ2-2	TGCGCCAGCAGCTTAACGACTAGCGGGAGAAGTGGGGAGCTGTTTTTT	CASSLTTSGRSGELFF
TRBD1	TRBV4-3	.	TRBJ2-1	TGCGCCAGCAGTTACAGGGGGGACGGCAATGAGCAGTTCTTC	CASSYRGDGNEQFF
.	TRBV14	few	TRBJ1-4	TGTGCCAGCAGTCCCGGCGCGAGGGATGAAAAACTGTTTTTT	CASSPGARDEKLFF